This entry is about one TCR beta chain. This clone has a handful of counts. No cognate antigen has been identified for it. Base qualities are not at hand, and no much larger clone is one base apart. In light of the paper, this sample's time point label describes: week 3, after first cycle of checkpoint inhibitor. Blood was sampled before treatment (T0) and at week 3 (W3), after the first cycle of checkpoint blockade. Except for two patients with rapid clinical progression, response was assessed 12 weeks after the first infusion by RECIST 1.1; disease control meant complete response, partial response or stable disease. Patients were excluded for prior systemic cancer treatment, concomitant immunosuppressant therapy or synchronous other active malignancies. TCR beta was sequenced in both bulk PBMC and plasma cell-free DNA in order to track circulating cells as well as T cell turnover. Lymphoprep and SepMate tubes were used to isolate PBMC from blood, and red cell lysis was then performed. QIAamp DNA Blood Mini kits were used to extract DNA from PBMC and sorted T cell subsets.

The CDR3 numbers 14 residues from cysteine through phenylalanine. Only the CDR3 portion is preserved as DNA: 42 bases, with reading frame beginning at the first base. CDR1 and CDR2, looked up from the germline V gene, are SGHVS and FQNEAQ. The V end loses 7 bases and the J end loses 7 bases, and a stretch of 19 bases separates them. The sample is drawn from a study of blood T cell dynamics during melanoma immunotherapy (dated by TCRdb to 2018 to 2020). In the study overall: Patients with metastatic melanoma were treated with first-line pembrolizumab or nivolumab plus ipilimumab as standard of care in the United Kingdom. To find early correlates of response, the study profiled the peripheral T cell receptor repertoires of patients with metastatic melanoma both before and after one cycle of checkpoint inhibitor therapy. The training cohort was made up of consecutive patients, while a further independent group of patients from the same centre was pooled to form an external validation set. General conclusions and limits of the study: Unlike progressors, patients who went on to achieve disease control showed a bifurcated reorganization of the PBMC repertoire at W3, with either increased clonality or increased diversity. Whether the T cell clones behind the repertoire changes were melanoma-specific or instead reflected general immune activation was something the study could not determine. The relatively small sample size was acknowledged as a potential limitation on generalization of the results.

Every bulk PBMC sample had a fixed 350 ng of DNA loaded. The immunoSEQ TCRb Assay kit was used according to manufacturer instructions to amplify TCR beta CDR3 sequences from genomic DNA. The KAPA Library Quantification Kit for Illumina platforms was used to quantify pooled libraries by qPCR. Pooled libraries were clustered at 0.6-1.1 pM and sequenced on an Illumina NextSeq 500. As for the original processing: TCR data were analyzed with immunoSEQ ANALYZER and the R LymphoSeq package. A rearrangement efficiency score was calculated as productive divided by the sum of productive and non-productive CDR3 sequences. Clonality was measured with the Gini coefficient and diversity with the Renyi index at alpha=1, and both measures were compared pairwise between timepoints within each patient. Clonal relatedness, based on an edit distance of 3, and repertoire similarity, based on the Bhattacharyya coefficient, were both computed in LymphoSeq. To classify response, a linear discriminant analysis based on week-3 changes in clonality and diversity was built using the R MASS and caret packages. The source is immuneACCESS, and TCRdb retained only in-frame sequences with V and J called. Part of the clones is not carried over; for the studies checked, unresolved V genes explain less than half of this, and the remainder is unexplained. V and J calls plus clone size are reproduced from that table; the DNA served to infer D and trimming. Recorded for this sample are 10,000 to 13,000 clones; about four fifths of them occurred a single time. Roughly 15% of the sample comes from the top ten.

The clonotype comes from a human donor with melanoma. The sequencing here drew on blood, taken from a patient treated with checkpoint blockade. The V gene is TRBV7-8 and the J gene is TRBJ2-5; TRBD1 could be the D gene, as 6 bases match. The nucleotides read TGTGCCAGCACCAATACAGGACAGCCGAGGACCCAGTACTTC. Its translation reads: CASTNTGQPRTQYF.